These 3 T cell receptor beta chains were all obtained from the same sample, sequenced in a study of blood T cell repertoires in COVID-19. Sequencing was performed with immunoSEQ multiplex PCR; in TCRdb, only in-frame clones are kept and a portion is missing. The sample includes roughly 260,000 clones, more than 70% seen only once; the top ten take roughly 3%. Input material: peripheral blood. The receptors here all came from a woman aged 18-29 years with acute or convalescent COVID-19.

The chain links TRBV30 to TRBJ1-1; D ambiguous. The CDR3 is 14 residues long. V dropped 0 bases and J dropped 2 bases, with 10 bases sitting between them. Germline CDR1 and CDR2: GTSNPN and SVGIG (reference sequence). The CDR3 coding sequence is TGTGCCTGGAGTGTTGGGCAGATAAACACTGAAGCTTTCTTT. Its protein product is CAWSVGQINTEAFF.

The chain uses TRBV7-2 and TRBJ2-5; TRBD1 matches 11 bases. The CDR3 length is 15 residues. After removal of 2 bases from V and 5 bases from J, the junction contained 4 bases not matched to a gene. Germline V gene lookup returns CDR1 SGHTA and CDR2 FQGNSA. The CDR3 spells CASSLRTGGGETQYF. The CDR3 DNA reads TGTGCCAGCAGCTTACGGACAGGGGGCGGGGAGACCCAGTACTTC.

This clone is a singleton in its sample. The gene calls are TRBV6-6 and TRBJ2-7; D possibly corresponds to TRBD1 (5 bases). The length of the CDR3 is 19 residues. Germline V lookup: CDR1 MNHNY, CDR2 SVGAGI (reference sequence). Between the trimmed V and J ends, which lost 5 bases and 0 bases, there was a span of 26 bases. This CDR3 reads CASSHTALKTVYSSYEQYF. The CDR3 DNA reads as TGTGCCAGCAGTCATACCGCTCTAAAGACAGTATACAGCTCCTACGAGCAGTACTTC.